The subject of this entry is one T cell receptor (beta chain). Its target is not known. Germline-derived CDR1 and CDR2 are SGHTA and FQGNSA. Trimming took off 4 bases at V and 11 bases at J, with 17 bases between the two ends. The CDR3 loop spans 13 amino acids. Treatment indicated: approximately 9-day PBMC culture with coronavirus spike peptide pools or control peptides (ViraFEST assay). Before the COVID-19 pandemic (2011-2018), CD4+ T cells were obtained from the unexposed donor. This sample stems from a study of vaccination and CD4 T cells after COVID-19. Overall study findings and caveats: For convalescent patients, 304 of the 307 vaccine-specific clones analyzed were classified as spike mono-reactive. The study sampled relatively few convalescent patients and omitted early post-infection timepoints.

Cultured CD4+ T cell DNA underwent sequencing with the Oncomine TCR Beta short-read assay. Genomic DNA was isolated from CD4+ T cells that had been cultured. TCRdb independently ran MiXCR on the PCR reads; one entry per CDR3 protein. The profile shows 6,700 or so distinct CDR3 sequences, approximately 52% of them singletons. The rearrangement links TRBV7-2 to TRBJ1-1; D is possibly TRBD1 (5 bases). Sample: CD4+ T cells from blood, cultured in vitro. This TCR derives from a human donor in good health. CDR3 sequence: CASSYRRGLDAFF. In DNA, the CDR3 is TGTGCCAGCAGCTATAGGCGGGGGTTGGATGCTTTCTTT.